This T cell receptor (beta chain) is drawn from a study of Graves' ophthalmopathy and Graves' hyperthyroidism. Amplification of TCR beta CDR3 regions used RNA transcripts. The workflow started with a first-round RT-PCR run with HTBI primers and then moved on to a second-round multiplex PCR. Using its own MiXCR run on the multiplex PCR reads, TCRdb lists one record per CDR3 protein. Found here are 200,000 to 250,000 distinct CDR3 sequences, about a fifth of them singletons; the top ten hold more than 35%. V lost 7 bases to trimming and J lost 9 bases, with 15 bases between them. Germline lookup yields CDR1 DFQATT and CDR2 SNEGSKA (reference sequence). The CDR3 covers 11 residues. This clonotype was found many times. Ineligible for inclusion were patients with other autoimmune diseases, uncontrolled infections, pregnancy or lactation.

What was sequenced was peripheral blood. The chain combines TRBV20-1 with TRBJ2-5; D is possibly TRBD2 (5 bases). This receptor was taken from a woman aged 50 to 60 with Graves' ophthalmopathy. The CDR3 nucleotides are TGCAGTGGAAGTCGGGATGGGGCCCAGTACTTC. Its translation: CSGSRDGAQYF.